This TCR beta chain was sequenced for a study of CD8 T cells in Susac syndrome. Study-level points and caveats: Acknowledgment was made by the study that its TCR sequencing and HLA analysis involved a relatively small number of individuals. In Susac syndrome, the CD4+ T cell repertoires did not show clonal expansion.

CD8+ and CD4+ T cells circulating in blood were sequenced for TCR beta. TEMRA cells were enriched by FACS, and CD4+ and CD8+ T cells were negatively isolated. An amount of RNA that ranged from roughly 0.45 to 1 ug was reverse transcribed with random hexamers. MiXCR was run by TCRdb on the immunoSEQ multiplex PCR reads, yielding one entry per CDR3 protein. The data contain under 150,000 distinct CDR3 sequences, roughly 95% of them singletons. CDR3 size: 14 residues. Germline CDR1 and CDR2: MDHEN and SYDVKM. Trimming cost V 8 bases and J 1 base, with 14 bases left between them. Points on this clonotype: Its antigen is undetermined.

Material for sequencing was CD4+ T cells from PBMCs. This chain uses TRBV28 with TRBJ1-2; tentative D call: TRBD1 (5 bases). The receptor's source is a human donor with Susac syndrome. The CDR3 here is CASVVGTLNYGYTF. The CDR3 DNA reads as TGTGCCAGCGTCGTGGGGACTCTTAACTATGGCTACACCTTC.